A selection of T cell receptor beta chains follows, all from one sample in a study of glioma-infiltrating T cells after dendritic cell vaccination. The assay was immunoSEQ multiplex PCR, and TCRdb's table has in-frame clones only and misses some. Of over 55,000 clones detected, approximately 83% appear once; the ten largest clones hold 15% to 19%. The sequencing here drew on blood, taken after dendritic cell vaccination. The source is a human donor with glioblastoma. Both conserved end residues are part of each CDR3. The order of the fields is J gene, D gene, clone size, V gene, CDR3 DNA, CDR3 protein. The D gene is left open where the match is weak. Only some rows state a clone size, as once, few, many or a class for expanded clones.

>TRBJ2-3|.|.|TRBV14
TGTGCCAGCAGCCAAGCCCGGTTTCGCACAGATACGCAGTATTTT
CASSQARFRTDTQYF
>TRBJ2-1|.|.|TRBV5-6
TGTGCCAGCAGCTTGTTGAGCAGGGATGACAATGAGCAGTTCTTC
CASSLLSRDDNEQFF
>TRBJ1-2|.|.|TRBV27
TGTGCCAGCGGACGAAGGGGATCTCATGGCTACACCTTC
CASGRRGSHGYTF
>TRBJ1-4|.|.|TRBV27
TGTGCCAGCAGTATATTTTCGGGGTCGACTAATGAAAAACTGTTTTTT
CASSIFSGSTNEKLFF
>TRBJ2-5|.|once|TRBV4-2
TGTGCCAGCAGCCAAAGCCCCCTGGAGACCCAGTACTTC
CASSQSPLETQYF
>TRBJ2-3|.|.|TRBV9
TGTGCCAGCACTCTTGGACTGGGCACAGATACGCAGTATTTT
CASTLGLGTDTQYF
>TRBJ2-1|TRBD2|.|TRBV7-6
TGTGCCAGCAGCTTAGGACTAGCGGGGGGTGAGCAGTTCTTC
CASSLGLAGGEQFF
>TRBJ2-5|TRBD1|.|TRBV30
TGTGCCTGGAGTCCAGGACAGGGGGTGGAAGAGACCCAGTACTTC
CAWSPGQGVEETQYF
>TRBJ2-7|TRBD2|.|TRBV5-1
TGCGCCAGCAGCTTGGCCACAGCGGGGGGTCAGGACTACGAGCAGTACTTC
CASSLATAGGQDYEQYF
>TRBJ1-4|.|.|TRBV2
TGTGCCAGCAGGGATTTTGGCGGGATAAATGAAAAACTGTTTTTT
CASRDFGGINEKLFF
>TRBJ1-1|.|once|TRBV7-2
TGTGCCAGCAGCTTAGGACAGGAGGACACTGAAGCTTTCTTT
CASSLGQEDTEAFF
>TRBJ1-1|.|.|TRBV6-5
TGTGCCAGCAGTTACTCAGGGGATCTCACTGAAGCTTTCTTT
CASSYSGDLTEAFF
>TRBJ2-3|.|.|TRBV7-2
TGTGCCAGCAGCTCCACTACCACAGATACGCAGTATTTT
CASSSTTTDTQYF
>TRBJ2-7|TRBD1|.|TRBV12-5
TGTGCTAGTGGTTTGGTACTCACGGGACAGGGGGCCCACGAGCAGTACTTC
CASGLVLTGQGAHEQYF
>TRBJ1-1|.|.|TRBV10-3
TGTGCCATCAGTGAATTGTATGCCACAGAAGCTTTCTTT
CAISELYATEAFF
>TRBJ2-7|TRBD1|.|TRBV11-2
TGTGCCAGCAGCCCAACCGGGACAGGGCCCTACGAGCAGTACTTC
CASSPTGTGPYEQYF
>TRBJ1-4|TRBD1|.|TRBV10-1
TGCGCCAGCAGCGGGACAGGGCCGAATGAAAAACTGTTTTTT
CASSGTGPNEKLFF
>TRBJ2-7|.|.|TRBV11-3
TGTGCCAGCAGCTCCCGGCGGGACGGATTCTCCTACGAGCAGTACTTC
CASSSRRDGFSYEQYF
>TRBJ1-5|.|.|TRBV7-9
TGTGCCAGCTCTACGGACTATCAGCCCCAGCATTTT
CASSTDYQPQHF
>TRBJ1-2|.|.|TRBV7-2
TGTGCCAGCAGCTGGAGGGGTGACGGAGCACTAAACTATGGCTACACCTTC
CASSWRGDGALNYGYTF
>TRBJ1-4|.|.|TRBV2
TGTGCCAGCAACACGGGGGCAACTAATGAAAAACTGTTTTTT
CASNTGATNEKLFF
>TRBJ1-3|.|.|TRBV7-9
TGTGCCAGCAGCCGGAGGGGGGGACATTCCTCTGGAAACACCATATATTTT
CASSRRGGHSSGNTIYF
>TRBJ1-1|TRBD1|once|TRBV7-9
TGTGCCAGCAGAACCGGGACAGGGGATCTTGAAGCTTTCTTT
CASRTGTGDLEAFF
>TRBJ2-5|TRBD2|.|TRBV2
TGTGCCAGTACTGGACTAGCGGTTACGATGCCAGAGACCCAGTACTTC
CASTGLAVTMPETQYF
>TRBJ2-7|.|.|TRBV27
TGTGCCAGCAGGCTCCAGGGCCATGACAGTGGCGAGCAGTACTTC
CASRLQGHDSGEQYF
>TRBJ2-1|TRBD2|.|TRBV10-2
TGCGCCAGCAGGGGGCTAGCGGGGGGGGACAATGAGCAGTTCTTC
CASRGLAGGDNEQFF
>TRBJ2-7|TRBD2|.|TRBV6-1
TGTGCCAGCAGTGAAGCGCTTCGGGGGGAAGCCTACGAGCAGTACTTC
CASSEALRGEAYEQYF